This paragraph covers one T cell receptor beta chain sequence. This receptor's antigen is unknown. There are no base qualities to consult, and no much larger clone falls within one base. Using the deep immunoSEQ assay, multiplex PCR amplified TCR CDR3 regions from genomic DNA. Extracted genomic DNA from each cell subset was spread evenly across all wells of several immunoSEQ 96-well plates, with each plate serving as a replicate. For sorted subsets, roughly 200 ng of genomic DNA, equivalent to 25,000 to 35,000 T cell genomes, went into each replicate PCR. Purified libraries were measured with a Qubit 3.0 fluorometer, size-checked on a Bioanalyzer 2100, and measured again with the KAPA Library Quantification kit. Every immunoSEQ 96-well plate was sequenced on a separate single-read 150-cycle Illumina NextSeq 550 flow cell. Per the original workflow: Because only junctional sequences without quality scores were contained in the immunoSEQ output, filtering matching that applied to full-length reads could not be performed. To assign V/J genes and CDR3, sequences were annotated using PyIR, a Python wrapper for IgBLAST v1.9, with IMGT germline references. Reads with weak V/J assignments (E-value above 1e-6), missing CDR3, stop codons, out-of-frame junctions, or ambiguous translated residues were removed. V3J clonotypes were defined as sequences sharing the same inferred V gene, J gene, and CDR3 amino acid sequence. To compute the percentage overlap between repertoires, the number of shared unique clonotypes was divided by the size of the smaller repertoire. Three approaches were used to assess repertoire richness: RTK rarefaction, the Chao1 estimator, and Recon v2.1 estimates of unobserved clonotypes. Generation probabilities were computed with OLGA for all TCRbeta clonotypes obtained by the gDNA method from a few donors. TCRdb stores this immuneACCESS table with in-frame sequences only. Part of the clones is absent; in the studies checked, under half of the shortfall reflects unresolved V genes, and no reason is known for the rest. The DNA was the basis for D and trimming; V, J and clone size are from that table. This sample comprises 950,000 to 1,200,000 clones, about 72% of them detected only once. The leading ten clones occupy 0.89% of the sample.

Counted from cysteine to phenylalanine, this CDR3 has 14 amino acids. Only CDR3 DNA is held: 42 bases, read in frame from base 1. Reading the germline V gene gives CDR1 ENHRY and CDR2 SYGVKD. V lost 6 bases and J lost 2 bases; the stretch between them is 13 bases long. The sample originates from a study of shared clonotypes between healthy human individuals (TCRdb year 2020). About the investigation overall: A few men and two women, aged 18 to 49 years, made up the cohort. To estimate repertoire size and how much clonotype sharing occurs between individuals, the study deeply sequenced the blood TCR repertoires of about 5 healthy adults. For each donor, CD4 naive and CD4 memory were each run on three plates, CD8 naive on two plates, and CD8 memory on one plate. Leukapheresis yielded between about 0.9 and 9.5 billion PBMCs per donor. To increase sequencing depth and limit assay-specific biases, TCR repertoire library preparation and sequencing were carried out by different laboratories using diverse techniques.

Here is what the overall study found, with its caveats: Based on pairwise subsampling, the degree of clonotype sharing among donors was expected to be affected by sequencing depth. Only blood was sampled, and tissue TCR repertoires likely differ from those in blood. The small number of donors limited the genetic and exposure-history diversity represented. Compared with non-shared clonotypes, the clonotypes found in all four sorted-subset donors had higher generation probabilities. Incomplete sequencing was indicated by rarefaction of sorted-subset datasets, despite the large sequencing depth. Approximately 4.8% of naive CD4, roughly 3.6% of naive CD8, approximately 2% of memory CD4, and around 0.42% of memory CD8 clonotypes were shared across a handful of donors. Naive subsets generally had larger estimated clonotype richness than memory subsets.

The donors were healthy, HIV-negative adults who had no recently reported acute infections or vaccinations. Every donor was a Caucasian adult living in Nashville, Tennessee, USA. CD4+ T cells were enriched by magnetic negative selection, after which naive cells were positively selected on CD45RA and the negative fraction was taken as the memory subset. Blood was obtained by leukapheresis, after which PBMCs were separated by Ficoll-Histopaque density gradient centrifugation and cryopreserved in liquid nitrogen vapor phase. Analytical flow cytometry was used to check the purity and quantity of every magnetically sorted T cell population. Each sorted fraction had its genomic DNA isolated and then quantified by UV absorbance on a Nanodrop 2000c.

What was sequenced was memory CD4+ T cells from PBMCs. The sample's cell subset or site label, decoded: CD45RA-negative fraction. The sequence was collected from a man between 18 and 35 years old in good health. Some clones in this sample may be carry-over from other donors' samples. The receptor chain draws on TRBV10-3 and TRBJ1-1, with no confidently assigned D gene. The nucleotide sequence reads TGTGCCATCAGACCCGAGGAGATCAACACTGAAGCTTTCTTT. It is translated as CAIRPEEINTEAFF.